Shown below are 21 T cell receptor beta chains from a single sample sequenced in a study of T cell changes during pregnancy in multiple sclerosis. Using immunoSEQ multiplex PCR, the repertoire was profiled, and TCRdb retains in-frame clones only, with some absent. The profile shows 30,000 or so clones, over 85% of them singletons. The input for sequencing was CD4+ T cells from peripheral blood mononuclear cells, taken in the second trimester of pregnancy. These receptors all come from a female donor in good health, enrolled as a control in a pregnancy study.

This rearrangement joins TRBV13 to TRBJ1-3; 10 nucleotides align to TRBD1. CDR3 length: 14 amino acids. V lost 4 bases to trimming and J lost 8 bases; unmatched junction nucleotides: 5. Per germline, CDR1 PRHDT and CDR2 FYEKMQ (reference sequence). The CDR3 region has the DNA TGTGCCAGCAGCTGGGGGACAGGGGCAGACACCATATATTTT. Translation gives CASSWGTGADTIYF. The entire variable domain, with the rest obtained from reference TRBV13 and TRBJ1-3, is as follows: AAGVIQSPRHLIKEKRETATLKCYPIPRHDTVYWYQQGPGQDPQFLISFYEKMQSDKGSIPDRFSAQQFSDYHSELNMSSLELGDSALYFCASSWGTGADTIYFGEGSWLTVV.

The CDR3 loop is CASSLSTGPNYGYTF. The CDR3 DNA is TGTGCCAGCAGCTTAAGTACAGGGCCTAACTATGGCTACACCTTC. The chain couples TRBV7-8 to TRBJ1-2; D is perhaps TRBD1 (6 bases). The germline gives CDR1 SGHVS, CDR2 FQNEAQ. There are 15 residues in the CDR3. V was trimmed by 2 bases and J by 0 bases, leaving 10 bases between them. Complete variable domain (other parts from reference TRBV7-8 and TRBJ1-2): GAGVSQSPRYKVAKRGQDVALRCDPISGHVSLFWYQQALGQGPEFLTYFQNEAQLDKSGLPSDRFFAERPEGSVSTLKIQRTQQEDSAVYLCASSLSTGPNYGYTFGSGTRLTVV.

V is TRBV5-4 and J is TRBJ2-6, with D uncertain. The CDR3 contains 18 residues. V was trimmed by 6 bases and J by 0 bases, leaving 19 bases between them. From germline, CDR1 is SGHNT and CDR2 YYREEE (reference sequence). The CDR3 spells CASTLLIASFSGANVLTF. Written as DNA, the CDR3 is TGTGCCAGCACCCTATTAATAGCCTCTTTCTCTGGGGCCAACGTCCTGACTTTC.

This sequence joins TRBV7-2 and TRBJ2-5; 7 bases agree with TRBD2. The CDR3 is made up of 15 amino acids. V lost 3 bases, J lost 0 bases, and 4 bases stayed unmatched. Germline CDR1 reads SGHTA; CDR2 reads FQGNSA. This CDR3 reads CASSLGGLDQETQYF. The CDR3 DNA is TGTGCCAGCAGCTTGGGGGGGTTAGACCAAGAGACCCAGTACTTC.

This rearrangement joins TRBV6-1 to TRBJ1-6, with 9 bases fitting TRBD1. Per the germline V gene, CDR1 is MNHNS and CDR2 is SASEGT. V trimming: 3 bases; J trimming: 10 bases; junction bases outside the gene matches: 4. The CDR3 runs to 14 residues. Here the CDR3 DNA reads TGTGCCAGCAGTGATTGGACAGGGGACTCACCCCTCCACTTT. It codes for CASSDWTGDSPLHF.

The genes are TRBV11-3 and TRBJ1-2, with 7 bases aligning to TRBD1. The V gene end was trimmed by 3 bases and the J gene end by 4 bases; junction bases not matched to a gene: 17. From germline, CDR1 is SGHNT and CDR2 YENEEA. CDR3 size: 18 residues. CDR3 sequence: CASSFTIPRGQVSYGYTF. The CDR3 DNA reads as TGTGCCAGCAGCTTTACCATCCCCCGAGGACAGGTGTCCTATGGCTACACCTTC.

This chain joins TRBV30 and TRBJ1-2; TRBD1 matches at 8 bases. The length of the CDR3 is 13 residues. Trimming took 2 bases from V and 8 from J; bases not matched to a gene: 7. Germline lookup yields CDR1 GTSNPN and CDR2 SVGIG (reference sequence). The chain's CDR3 is CAWSPTGVKGYTF. The CDR3 coding sequence is TGTGCCTGGAGTCCGACAGGGGTTAAGGGCTACACCTTC.

The V call is TRBV5-1, the J call TRBJ2-1, with TRBD2 matching 13 bases. V trimming: 2 bases; J trimming: 6 bases; junction bases outside the gene matches: 8. The length of the CDR3 is 17 residues. The germline gives CDR1 SGHRS, CDR2 YFSETQ. The CDR3 nucleotides are TGCGCCAGCAGCTTCGGACTAGCGGGGGAGTTAAGCAATGAGCAGTTCTTC. Encoded protein: CASSFGLAGELSNEQFF.

This chain links TRBV5-1 with TRBJ2-1; 13 positions match TRBD2. Trimming removed 1 base from V and 1 base from J; junction bases left unmatched: 2. Germline CDR1 reads SGHRS; CDR2 reads YFSETQ. CDR3 size: 17 residues. The CDR3 DNA reads TGCGCCAGCAGCTTGACGGGACTAGCGGGGTCCTACAATGAGCAGTTCTTC. This codes for CASSLTGLAGSYNEQFF.

The chain uses TRBV6-5 and TRBJ2-3; D gene ambiguous. The germline gives CDR1 MNHEY, CDR2 SVGAGI. The CDR3 is 13 residues long. The V and J ends lost 5 bases and 2 bases respectively, with 8 bases between them. CDR3 in DNA: TGTGCCAGCAGTCACACTAACACAGATACGCAGTATTTT. As protein: CASSHTNTDTQYF.

This clone came up once. The chain links TRBV7-9 to TRBJ1-2; TRBD1 might be the D (6 bases). The CDR3 is 15 residues long. CDR1 SEHNR and CDR2 FQNEAQ come from the germline V gene (reference sequence). Trimming removed 5 bases at V and 0 bases at J, with 13 bases between. The chain's CDR3 is CASSPQTGTNYGYTF. In nucleotides, the CDR3 is TGTGCCAGCAGCCCCCAGACAGGCACTAACTATGGCTACACCTTC.

The chain recombines TRBV10-3 with TRBJ2-1, with a possible D match to TRBD1 (5 bases). The V end was cut by 0 bases, the J end by 8 bases, with 8 bases between. The V gene's germline CDR1 is ENHRY and CDR2 SYGVKD. This CDR3 has 13 amino acids. The CDR3 is CAISESGVDEQFF. The CDR3 DNA is TGTGCCATCAGTGAGTCAGGGGTGGATGAGCAGTTCTTC.

The chain links TRBV7-9 to TRBJ2-2; D not certain. The V and J ends lost 0 bases and 8 bases respectively, with 10 bases between them. The CDR3 totals 14 residues. CDR1 and CDR2 from the germline V gene are SEHNR and FQNEAQ (reference sequence). In nucleotides, the CDR3 is TGTGCCAGCAGCTTAGCGACTTGGTCTGGGGAGCTGTTTTTT. As protein: CASSLATWSGELFF.

J is TRBJ2-1 and V is TRBV10-3; 8 bases are shared with TRBD1. CDR3 length: 13 residues. With V trimmed by 6 bases and J by 4 bases, 2 bases remained unmatched. The germline gives CDR1 ENHRY, CDR2 SYGVKD. As DNA, the CDR3 is TGTGCCATCAGCGACAGGGGATACAATGAGCAGTTCTTC. Its protein is CAISDRGYNEQFF.

J is TRBJ2-7 and V is TRBV7-2, with D perhaps matching TRBD2 (6 bases). Germline CDR1 is SGHTA and CDR2 is FQGNSA. V lost 4 bases, J lost 1 base, and 11 bases lay in between. This CDR3 comprises 14 residues. The CDR3 here is CASSSREVSYEQYF. CDR3 sequence (DNA): TGTGCCAGCAGCTCGAGGGAGGTATCCTACGAGCAGTACTTC.

The sample holds a few counts of this clone. The gene calls are TRBV5-5 and TRBJ2-5; tentatively, D is TRBD2 (5 bases). Germline V gene sequence: CDR1 SGHKS, CDR2 YYEKEE (reference sequence). V shed 0 bases and J shed 2 bases, with 11 bases lying between them. The CDR3 totals 15 residues. CDR3 DNA: TGTGCCAGCAGCTTGGCATCACTAGAACAAGAGACCCAGTACTTC. It translates to CASSLASLEQETQYF.

The chain employs TRBV2 and TRBJ1-1; D remains unclear. Looked up from germline, CDR1 is SNHLY and CDR2 is FYNNEI. The CDR3 spans 14 residues. The V gene lost 4 bases and the J gene lost 1 base, with 10 bases spanning the gap. CDR3 loop: CASSVTSGNTEAFF. In DNA form, the CDR3 reads TGTGCCAGCAGTGTGACGTCAGGGAACACTGAAGCTTTCTTT.

This chain connects TRBV5-1 to TRBJ2-5; 14 positions match TRBD2. Trimming cost V 3 bases and J 5 bases; bases outside gene matches: 6. CDR3 size: 16 residues. Germline CDR1 and CDR2: SGHRS and YFSETQ. For the CDR3, the DNA is TGCGCCAGCAGCTCAGGGACTAGCGGGAGCTATGAGACCCAGTACTTC. Amino acids: CASSSGTSGSYETQYF.

The rearrangement joins TRBV12-5 to TRBJ2-3, with 13 bases aligning to TRBD2. Losses at the gene ends were 1 base for V and 1 base for J; bases not matched to a gene: 11. The CDR3 loop spans 20 amino acids. Germline V gene data show CDR1 as LGHNT and CDR2 as FRNRAP. As DNA, the CDR3 is TGTGCTAGTGGTTTGGGACTAGCGGGAGGCCTAACAGGGCGCACAGATACGCAGTATTTT. It translates to CASGLGLAGGLTGRTDTQYF.

This clone appeared once. In nucleotides, the CDR3 is TGTGCCAGCAGTTTACCCACCACAGGGAGTGGTGGCTACACCTTC. This sequence encodes CASSLPTTGSGGYTF. The J gene is TRBJ1-2, the V gene TRBV28; D is possibly TRBD1 (6 bases). The CDR3 loop spans 15 amino acids. The germline gives CDR1 MDHEN, CDR2 SYDVKM. Deletions cut 2 bases from V and 7 bases from J, with 17 bases between.

The rearrangement uses TRBV7-2 and TRBJ2-1, with D possibly TRBD1 on 6 matching bases. Germline loops: CDR1 SGHTA, CDR2 FQGNSA. The CDR3 loop spans 13 amino acids. V lost 4 bases, J lost 5 bases, and 9 bases lay in between. Written as DNA, the CDR3 is TGTGCCAGCAGCTATGGACAGAACAATGAGCAGTTCTTC. Protein: CASSYGQNNEQFF.